This T cell receptor beta chain was recorded in a study of early T cells in non-severe SARS-CoV-2 infection (dated by TCRdb to about 2021). With respect to the entire study: Because TCR sequencing relied on bulk RNA taken from unsorted whole blood, pairing of alpha and beta chains was not possible. Overall results and qualifications from the work: VDJdb matching was skewed toward anti-spike CD8 responses, so virus-specific expansions were likely underestimated and private and CD4 specificities were missed.

This clonotype was seen only a few times. There is no known antigen for this receptor. Per-base quality was not reported, and no clone a single base away is much larger than it. A case-control design nested within a healthcare worker cohort in London, UK, was used, with weekly nasopharyngeal swab PCR tests and blood sampling performed. Healthcare workers were enrolled in the week of the UK lockdown, from 23 to 31 March 2020, and were followed every week for up to about 16 weeks. Receptor libraries were prepared by 5' RACE. The sequencer was a NextSeq 500. The TCR library protocol attached unique molecular identifiers to individual cDNA molecules to correct for sequencing error and PCR bias. TCR alpha and beta chains were both sequenced, and the abundances of alpha and beta sequences in each sample were closely correlated with each other. Per the original workflow: Decombinator V4 was used to perform V gene, J gene and CDR3 annotation of TCR sequences. TCRs were defined as expanded if a significant change between any two time points was detected under a Poisson model with p below 0.0001. TCR abundances were normalised to the total number of TCRs sequenced per sample and were expressed as counts per million. TRAV1-2 paired with TRAJ12, TRAJ20 or TRAJ33 defined MAIT TCRs, while TRAV10 paired with TRAJ18 defined iNKT TCRs. VDJdb, accessed 1 November 2021, was searched for CMV, EBV and SARS-CoV-2 annotated TCRs, with TCRs annotated for multiple antigens excluded. Through fastp at Q25 and MiXCR, TCRdb rebuilt clones from the public reads, retaining in-frame beta chains. CDR3 protein duplicates are merged, each entry listing the most common genes and DNA. These V and J calls are TCRdb output, not the study's own analysis. The sample yields about 61,000 distinct CDR3 sequences; about 9.9% were counted once. Together, the top ten hold about 1.3% of the sample.

The germline V gene (reference sequence) supplies CDR1 SGHNT and CDR2 YYREEE. The CDR3 has 16 amino acids, counting the end cysteine and phenylalanine. CDR3 DNA only is kept here, 48 bases in frame from base 1. The V end loses 3 bases and the J end loses 0 bases, and a stretch of 10 bases separates them. The sequence is built from TRBV5-4 and TRBJ2-6, and the D gene may be TRBD2, 6 bases matching. The TCR sequence derives from an adult who was a healthcare worker with PCR-confirmed SARS-CoV-2 infection or an uninfected control (not recorded which). Sequencing input: whole blood. The bases read TGTGCCAGCAGCTATGGAGGGATCTCTGGGGCCAACGTCCTGACTTTC. Translation gives CASSYGGISGANVLTF.